These 23 T cell receptor beta chains were all obtained from the same sample, sequenced in a study of metastatic and nonmetastatic thyroid tumors. Thyroid surgery took place with no prior treatment in any patient. TCRdb reanalyzed the PCR reads via MiXCR. The sample shows tens of thousands of clones, under 15% of them seen only once. Sequences were obtained from blood. These receptors were taken from a female donor with papillary thyroid cancer or a benign thyroid nodule (not recorded which). Some clones in this sample may be carry-over from other donors' samples.

This clone has at least ten counts. J is TRBJ2-1 and V is TRBV20-1; D is uncertain. CDR1 DFQATT and CDR2 SNEGSKA come from the germline V gene (reference sequence). The CDR3 contains 13 residues. V was trimmed by 5 bases and J by 4 bases, leaving 12 bases between them. In nucleotides, the CDR3 is TGCAGTGCTGGGGTAGGTTTGTACAATGAGCAGTTCTTC. This translates into CSAGVGLYNEQFF.

This clone was observed many times. CDR3 bases: TGTGCCAGCTCACTTGGGGGTTTAACCTACAATGAGCAGTTCTTC. Translated, it gives CASSLGGLTYNEQFF. This chain uses TRBV18 with TRBJ2-1; D is tentatively TRBD1 or TRBD2 (5 bases each). This CDR3 spans 15 amino acids. Germline V lookup: CDR1 KGHSH, CDR2 LQKENI. Trimming took off 4 bases at V and 2 bases at J, with 12 bases between the two ends.

The sample holds many counts of this clone. The chain employs TRBV9 and TRBJ1-1, with unresolved D. V was pared by 3 bases and J by 4 bases, with 10 bases between. The CDR3 is 13 residues long. CDR1 SGDLS and CDR2 YYNGEE come from the germline V gene. The CDR3 protein is CASSAGDPTEAFF. CDR3 coding DNA: TGTGCCAGCAGCGCGGGTGACCCCACTGAAGCTTTCTTT.

In its sample, this clone was seen many times. The chain joins TRBV9 to TRBJ2-2; D not resolved. The V and J ends lost 1 base and 6 bases respectively, with 7 bases between them. Looked up from germline, CDR1 is SGDLS and CDR2 is YYNGEE. The length of the CDR3 is 13 residues. The CDR3 DNA reads TGTGCCAGCAGCGTAACAGTTTCCGGGGAGCTGTTTTTT. It specifies CASSVTVSGELFF.

This clone was counted a few times. The genes are TRBV6-1 and TRBJ2-3, with D possibly matching TRBD1 (7 bases). V gave up 6 bases and J gave up 3 bases, with 13 bases separating them. In germline, CDR1 is MNHNS, CDR2 SASEGT. The CDR3 contains 14 residues. CDR3 loop: CASRTGRKTDTQYF. CDR3 DNA sequence: TGTGCCAGCAGGACAGGGAGGAAGACAGATACGCAGTATTTT.

This clone occurred once. With a much larger clone just one base away, this may be a read error. V and J are TRBV7-9 and TRBJ2-7; D assignment may be TRBD1 or TRBD2 (6 bases each). The CDR3 runs to 15 residues. The V gene's germline CDR1 is SEHNR and CDR2 FQNEAQ (reference sequence). The CDR3 DNA reads TGCGCCAGCAGAAAGGGGGAGGTTGAACTTGGCGAGCAGTACTTC. Its protein is CASRKGEVELGEQYF.

On this clone itself: The CDR3 does not end in the conserved phenylalanine or tryptophan, so this is likely a read error. The chain joins TRBV20-1 to TRBJ2-5; 12 nucleotides align to TRBD2. The J call may be wrong; the DNA end is better matched by TRBJ2-1. This CDR3 has 14 residues. Germline CDR1 reads DFQATT; CDR2 reads SNEGSKA (reference sequence). The DNA for the CDR3 is TGCAGTGCTAGTGGACTAGCGGGGCAAGAGACCCAGTTCGTC. Translated, it gives CSASGLAGQETQFV.

Remarks on this clone: This may stem from a read error, because a much larger clone lies one nucleotide away. This chain links TRBV14 with TRBJ2-7, with D uncertain. Germline CDR1 SGHDN, CDR2 FVKESK. The V and J ends lost 4 bases and 3 bases respectively, with 10 bases between them. The CDR3 has 13 residues. In DNA, the CDR3 is TGTGCCAGCAGCCGCCACGGTTTCTACGAGCAGTACTTC. Amino acid sequence: CASSRHGFYEQYF.

The chain employs TRBV7-2 and TRBJ2-7; TRBD2 matches 7 bases. Losses at the gene ends were 1 base for V and 1 base for J; bases not matched to a gene: 4. The CDR3 spans 15 residues. Germline CDR1 is SGHTA and CDR2 is FQGNSA. CDR3 bases: TGTGCCAGCAGCTTAGTTATTAGCGGGTCCTACGAGCAGTACTTC. This sequence encodes CASSLVISGSYEQYF.

This clone occurred many times. This rearrangement joins TRBV7-2 to TRBJ2-1; D may correspond to TRBD1 or TRBD2 (5 bases each). Germline V gene data show CDR1 as SGHTA and CDR2 as FQGNSA. V shed 3 bases and J shed 2 bases, with 11 bases lying between them. The CDR3 sequence is 15 residues long. CDR3 sequence (DNA): TGTGCCAGCAGCTTCCGGGACCCTGCCTACAATGAGCAGTTCTTC. It is translated as CASSFRDPAYNEQFF.

In this sample, this clone turned up many times. The chain employs TRBV19 and TRBJ2-5; TRBD2 matches 10 bases. Germline loops: CDR1 LNHDA, CDR2 SQIVND (reference sequence). V shed 5 bases, J shed 2 bases, and the junction held 5 bases outside the gene matches. CDR3 length: 15 residues. The CDR3 DNA reads TGTGCCAGTAGTGGGCGGACTAGCGGACAAGAGACCCAGTACTTC. As protein: CASSGRTSGQETQYF.

With respect to this clone: A much larger clone lies a single base off, so this may be a read error. The chain couples TRBV27 to TRBJ1-4; the D gene is possibly TRBD1 (6 bases). Germline V gene lookup returns CDR1 MNHEY and CDR2 SMNVEV (reference sequence). CDR3 length equals 14 residues. The germline V and J ends were trimmed by 5 bases and 8 bases, with 15 bases remaining between them. The CDR3 here is CASSPSGVREKLFF. CDR3 coding DNA: TGTGCCAGCAGTCCATCAGGGGTGCGCGAAAAACTGTTTTTT.

This clone was observed a few times. The chain joins TRBV27 to TRBJ2-7, with 8 positions matching TRBD1. Germline assignment: CDR1 MNHEY and CDR2 SMNVEV (reference sequence). V dropped 2 bases and J dropped 5; count of bases not matched to a gene: 8. CDR3 length equals 15 residues. CDR3 bases: TGTGCCAGCAGTTTAAAGGGGGACAGGAGGCACGAGCAGTACGTC. Translating gives CASSLKGDRRHEQYV.

Within the sample, this clone is medium-sized. This chain joins TRBV12-3 or TRBV12-4 and TRBJ2-7; the match to TRBD1 covers 8 bases. CDR3 size: 13 residues. The junction had 4 bases not matched to a gene; V was cut back by 6 bases and J by 3 bases. The CDR3 DNA follows: TGTGCCAGCAGGAACAGGGGGAGCTACGAGCAGTACTTC. Its translation: CASRNRGSYEQYF.

This clone is labeled medium-sized. The rearrangement uses TRBV28 and TRBJ1-6; D is possibly TRBD1 (6 bases). Trimming removed 6 bases at V and 5 bases at J, with 17 bases between. Per germline, CDR1 MDHEN and CDR2 SYDVKM. This CDR3 is 16 amino acids long. The CDR3 DNA reads TGTGCCAGCAGGATACAGGGTGTTATGAATAATTCACCCCTCCACTTT. This translates into CASRIQGVMNNSPLHF.

This clone has a count of ten or more. The chain uses TRBV11-2 and TRBJ2-3, with D perhaps given as TRBD1 or TRBD2 (5 bases each). Germline V gives CDR1 SGHAT, CDR2 FQNNGV. Trimming stripped 1 base from V and 6 bases from J, with 17 bases between. The CDR3 is made up of 16 amino acids. The CDR3 region has the DNA TGTGCCAGCAGCTTAGGATCACCAGGGTGGGAGGATACGCAGTATTTT. Protein sequence: CASSLGSPGWEDTQYF.

This clone has a count of ten or more. The genes are TRBV18 and TRBJ2-7; 9 nucleotides agree with TRBD2. After removal of 0 bases from V and 5 bases from J, the junction contained 14 bases not matched to a gene. Germline V CDR1 and CDR2: KGHSH, LQKENI. The CDR3 is made up of 18 amino acids. This CDR3 reads CASSPPGRSGLATHEQYF. The CDR3 nucleotides read TGTGCCAGCTCACCACCTGGACGGAGTGGACTAGCGACCCACGAGCAGTACTTC.

This clone was recorded at least ten times. V and J are TRBV6-8 and TRBJ2-5, with 10 nucleotides matching TRBD2. CDR3 length: 18 amino acids. Germline V CDR1 and CDR2: MNHGY, SAAAGT. V dropped 6 bases and J dropped 7; count of bases not matched to a gene: 20. The CDR3 nucleotides read TGTGCCAGCAGCCCCTGGGTAGCGGGAGGTCTCCCGGGGTGGACCCAGTACTTC. Protein sequence: CASSPWVAGGLPGWTQYF.

This clone was detected many times. This chain joins TRBV19 and TRBJ2-1; perhaps D is TRBD1 or TRBD2 (6 bases each). This CDR3 is built from 15 residues. The V end lost 3 bases, the J end lost 8 bases, and 17 bases lay between the germline ends. Per the germline V gene, CDR1 is LNHDA and CDR2 is SQIVND (reference sequence). CDR3 nucleotides: TGTGCCAGTAGTATCATCGGTAACGGGGGCGATGAGCAGTTCTTC. Translation: CASSIIGNGGDEQFF. The variable domain in full, with the rest retrieved from reference TRBV19 and TRBJ2-1, is DGGITQSPKYLFRKEGQNVTLSCEQNLNHDAMYWYRQDPGQGLRLIYYSQIVNDFQKGDIAEGYSVSREKKESFPLTVTSAQKNPTAFYLCASSIIGNGGDEQFFGPGTRLTVL.

This sequence joins TRBV19 and TRBJ2-7; tentatively, D is TRBD1 or TRBD2 (6 bases each). The V end lost 1 base, the J end lost 2 bases, and 18 bases lay between the germline ends. CDR1 and CDR2 from the germline V gene are LNHDA and SQIVND (reference sequence). The CDR3 extends over 17 amino acids. The DNA for the CDR3 is TGTGCCAGTAGTATAGGTTGGAGGGGGACCGAGACCTACGAGCAGTACTTC. This gives the protein CASSIGWRGTETYEQYF. The whole variable domain, remainder taken from reference TRBV19 and TRBJ2-7, is DGGITQSPKYLFRKEGQNVTLSCEQNLNHDAMYWYRQDPGQGLRLIYYSQIVNDFQKGDIAEGYSVSREKKESFPLTVTSAQKNPTAFYLCASSIGWRGTETYEQYFGPGTRLTVT.

This clone was recorded a few times. This may arise from a read error, as a much more abundant clone is one base away. The CDR3 here is CASSLANPGGVQYF. CDR3 DNA sequence: TGTGCCAGCAGCTTGGCCAATCCAGGAGGAGTGCAGTACTTC. The rearrangement joins TRBV5-5 to TRBJ2-7; possible D gene TRBD2, 5 bases. V was cut by 0 bases and J by 9 bases, with 16 bases left in between. Germline V gene sequence: CDR1 SGHKS, CDR2 YYEKEE (reference sequence). CDR3 size: 14 residues.

This clone was picked up a small number of times. The chain uses TRBV6-5 and TRBJ2-3; D unresolved. The germline V gene encodes CDR1 MNHEY and CDR2 SVGAGI. Deletions cut 5 bases from V and 0 bases from J, with 12 bases between. CDR3 size: 15 residues. Here the CDR3 DNA reads TGTGCCAGCAGTCCCAGGTGCTGGAGCACAGATACGCAGTATTTT. Encoded protein: CASSPRCWSTDTQYF.

V gene TRBV11-2 combines with J gene TRBJ1-5; 11 nucleotides align to TRBD1. V was clipped by 5 bases and J by 6 bases; unmatched bases: 15. The V gene's germline CDR1 is SGHAT and CDR2 FQNNGV. The CDR3 covers 18 residues. The DNA of the CDR3 is TGTGCCAGCAGCCCCGGGACAGGGGGTAAGACAGCAAGTCAGCCCCAGCATTTT. Translation gives CASSPGTGGKTASQPQHF.